The next 12 T cell receptor beta chains were all read from a single sample in a study of technical replicates of blood from a handful of donors. Method: immunoSEQ multiplex PCR; TCRdb's copy keeps in-frame clones and lacks some. The data contain some 80,000 clones, over 85% of them singletons. The sequenced sample consisted of T cells isolated from PBMCs. These receptor sequences come from a human donor in good health.

The J gene is TRBJ1-2, the V gene TRBV18; D is unresolved. The V gene lost 5 bases and the J gene lost 3 bases, with 22 bases spanning the gap. The CDR3 runs to 17 residues. Germline values: CDR1 KGHSH, CDR2 LQKENI. The CDR3 spells CASSSGSNRLVYYGYTF. DNA of the CDR3: TGTGCCAGCTCATCGGGGTCAAATCGGTTAGTCTACTATGGCTACACCTTC. Drawing the rest from reference TRBV18 and TRBJ1-2, the complete variable domain is NAGVMQNPRHLVRRRGQEARLRCSPMKGHSHVYWYRQLPEEGLKFMVYLQKENIIDESGMPKERFSAEFPKEGPSILRIQQVVRGDSAAYFCASSSGSNRLVYYGYTFGSGTRLTVV.

This clone showed up just once. This chain uses TRBV4-1 with TRBJ2-1, with D possibly matching TRBD2 (5 bases). V gave up 0 bases and J gave up 4 bases, with 10 bases separating them. CDR1 is MGHRA, CDR2 YSYEKL, per germline. This CDR3 spans 15 amino acids. CDR3 coding DNA: TGCGCCAGCAGCCAAGAACCCGGGGTTTACAATGAGCAGTTCTTC. The encoded protein is CASSQEPGVYNEQFF.

The chain employs TRBV5-6 and TRBJ2-7; weak D call: TRBD1 (6 bases). Germline lookup yields CDR1 SGHDT and CDR2 YYEEEE. CDR3 length: 16 amino acids. V was shortened by 6 bases and J by 6 bases, with 25 bases between the two germline ends. The CDR3 nucleotides read TGTGCCAGCACCATGGACAGAGGTACGTTTGGTCTCGAGCAGTACTTC. Protein sequence: CASTMDRGTFGLEQYF.

The chain links TRBV5-1 to TRBJ1-1; the D gene is possibly TRBD1 (6 bases). The V end lost 7 bases, the J end lost 1 base, and 14 bases lay between the germline ends. Germline CDR1 and CDR2: SGHRS and YFSETQ. The CDR3 is made up of 14 amino acids. CDR3 amino acids: CASGLDRPNTEAFF. CDR3 in DNA: TGCGCCAGCGGACTGGACAGACCGAACACTGAAGCTTTCTTT.

This clone was seen more than once but under ten times. V gene TRBV5-6 combines with J gene TRBJ2-7; D is unresolved. The CDR3 covers 17 residues. The V end was cut by 0 bases, the J end by 3 bases, with 19 bases between. The germline CDR1 and CDR2 sequences are SGHDT and YYEEEE. The DNA of the CDR3 is TGTGCCAGCAGCTTGGCCCCCGGTAGCACTATTCACTACGAGCAGTACTTC. It yields the protein CASSLAPGSTIHYEQYF. The variable domain in full, completed from reference TRBV5-6 and TRBJ2-7, reads DAGVTQSPTHLIKTRGQQVTLRCSPKSGHDTVSWYQQALGQGPQFIFQYYEEEERQRGNFPDRFSGHQFPNYSSELNVNALLLGDSALYLCASSLAPGSTIHYEQYFGPGTRLTVT.

The V gene is TRBV5-6, the J gene TRBJ2-1, with 14 nucleotides matching TRBD2. Germline V lookup: CDR1 SGHDT, CDR2 YYEEEE. This CDR3 contains 14 residues. V lost 10 bases, J lost 4 bases, and 4 bases stayed unmatched. CDR3 in DNA: TGTGCCTGGACTAGCGGGAGGACGTACAATGAGCAGTTCTTC. It is translated as CAWTSGRTYNEQFF.

This rearrangement joins TRBV19 to TRBJ2-7; D may be TRBD2 (5 bases). CDR1 is LNHDA and CDR2 is SQIVND in the germline V gene (reference sequence). This CDR3 has 13 residues. Trimming removed 3 bases at V and 0 bases at J, with 6 bases between. DNA of the CDR3: TGTGCCAGTAGTATGGGGAGCTCCTACGAGCAGTACTTC. It translates to CASSMGSSYEQYF.

The chain is built from TRBV5-4 and TRBJ2-7; the match to TRBD1 covers 11 bases. The germline CDR1 and CDR2 sequences are SGHNT and YYREEE (reference sequence). Trimming removed 0 bases from V and 3 bases from J; junction bases left unmatched: 5. The CDR3 loop spans 16 amino acids. The CDR3 coding sequence is TGTGCCAGCAGCTTGGGGACAGGGGGCGTACTCTACGAGCAGTACTTC. Translation gives CASSLGTGGVLYEQYF.

The chain employs TRBV11-2 and TRBJ2-2; no firm D call. With 5 bases removed from V and 4 bases from J, the gap between germline ends came to 17 bases. Per the germline V gene, CDR1 is SGHAT and CDR2 is FQNNGV. The CDR3 sequence is 16 residues long. In DNA, the CDR3 is TGTGCCAGCAGCGACGGTACTAACGTGGTCACCGGGGAGCTGTTTTTT. Amino acid sequence: CASSDGTNVVTGELFF.

In its sample, this clone was seen once. V is TRBV15 and J is TRBJ2-1; tentative D call: TRBD1 (5 bases). The CDR3 consists of 13 residues. Germline CDR1 is LNHNV and CDR2 is YYDKDF (reference sequence). Trimming stripped 4 bases from V and 6 bases from J, with 10 bases between. The CDR3 sequence: CATSKPQVNEQFF. The DNA of the CDR3 is TGTGCCACCAGCAAACCACAGGTCAATGAGCAGTTCTTC.

The CDR3 nucleotides are TGTGCCAGCAGCGAGACTAGCGGGAGTCGGGTGAGGACAGATACGCAGTATTTT. This codes for CASSETSGSRVRTDTQYF. J is TRBJ2-3 and V is TRBV7-8, with 12 nucleotides matching TRBD2. Losses at the gene ends were 5 bases for V and 3 bases for J; bases not matched to a gene: 12. This CDR3 region has 18 residues. The V gene's germline CDR1 is SGHVS and CDR2 FQNEAQ.

The chain carries TRBV9 and TRBJ2-7; a weak D match, TRBD1 (6 bases). This CDR3 is 15 amino acids long. Germline values: CDR1 SGDLS, CDR2 YYNGEE. The V end lost 6 bases, the J end lost 3 bases, and 19 bases lay between the germline ends. The DNA for the CDR3 is TGTGCCAGCACACCCGGCTCGGCAGGGGTCTACGAGCAGTACTTC. Translation: CASTPGSAGVYEQYF.